Listed below are T cell receptor beta chains from one sample, sequenced in a study of cytomegalovirus exposure and HLA in healthy donors. Generated by immunoSEQ multiplex PCR, the TCRdb table keeps only in-frame clones and is missing some. The table has 250,000 to 350,000 clones, 75% to 85% seen once. Material: PBMCs. The receptors derive from a girl aged 2 to 10 in good health and CMV-seronegative. Both conserved end residues are part of each CDR3. The order of the fields is V gene, clone size, D gene, J gene, CDR3 DNA, CDR3 protein. The D gene is left open where the match is weak. Part of the rows lack a size; the others show once, few, many or a class for expanded clones.

>TRBV28|NA|NA|TRBJ2-7
TGTGCCAGCACGAACGGCGGCGGGGACTACGAGCAGTACTTC
CASTNGGGDYEQYF
>TRBV28|NA|TRBD1|TRBJ1-1
TGTGCCAGTACACGGGACAGCGTGAACACTGAAGCTTTCTTT
CASTRDSVNTEAFF
>TRBV25-1|NA|NA|TRBJ1-2
TGTGCCAGCAGTGAATATGGGGCAGCTGATTATGGCTACACCTTC
CASSEYGAADYGYTF
>TRBV5-1|once|NA|TRBJ1-2
TGCGCCAGCAGCTTGGAAAAAGGAACAGGGATTGGCTACACCTTC
CASSLEKGTGIGYTF
>TRBV16|NA|TRBD1|TRBJ1-2
TGTGCCAGCGGAGACAGGGATGGCTACACCTTC
CASGDRDGYTF
>TRBV2|NA|NA|TRBJ1-6
TGTGCCAGCAGTGACGGACACTATAATTCACCCCTCCACTTT
CASSDGHYNSPLHF
>TRBV2|NA|NA|TRBJ2-7
TGTGCCAGCAGCTTGAGTCCAGAGCAGTACTTC
CASSLSPEQYF
>TRBV11-2|NA|TRBD1|TRBJ1-2
TGTGCCAGCACCCAGGGGGTTTCGGTATTTTATGGCTACACCTTC
CASTQGVSVFYGYTF
>TRBV28|NA|NA|TRBJ1-2
TGTGCCAGCAGTGAGTTAAGATACTATGGCTACACCTTC
CASSELRYYGYTF
>TRBV19|NA|NA|TRBJ1-4
TGTGCCAGTAGTATTAGGAGGAGGCCAACTAATGAAAAACTGTTTTTT
CASSIRRRPTNEKLFF
>TRBV4-1|few|NA|TRBJ1-2
TGCGCCAGCAGCCAAGGAGGACAGCTTTATGGCTACACCTTC
CASSQGGQLYGYTF
>TRBV19|NA|TRBD2|TRBJ2-7
TGTGCCAGTAGTTTAACTAGCGAACACGAGCAGTACTTC
CASSLTSEHEQYF
>TRBV7-9|NA|NA|TRBJ1-2
TGTGCCAGCAGCAAGACAGGACAACTTAACTATGGCTACACCTTC
CASSKTGQLNYGYTF
>TRBV27|NA|TRBD2|TRBJ2-3
TGTGCCAGCGGAGCGGGAATCGGTGCAGATACGCAGTATTTT
CASGAGIGADTQYF
>TRBV2|NA|NA|TRBJ2-2
TGTGCCAGCAGACGATCGGTCGGGGAGCTGTTTTTT
CASRRSVGELFF
>TRBV28|NA|TRBD2|TRBJ2-7
TGTGCCAGCAGTTTAGGACTAGCGCTCGTCGAGGACCTTTACGAGCAGTACTTC
CASSLGLALVEDLYEQYF
>TRBV18|NA|TRBD1|TRBJ2-3
TGTGCCAGCTCACCCCTTGCGACAGGGCAGGGTACAGATACGCAGTATTTT
CASSPLATGQGTDTQYF
>TRBV6-5|NA|NA|TRBJ1-2
TGTGCCAGCAGGGCCGGGACACCTAACTATGGCTACACCTTC
CASRAGTPNYGYTF
>TRBV15|NA|NA|TRBJ2-7
TGTGCCACCAGCGAGGGGACTTCAGATAATGGGGGAGTAATCTCCTACGAGCAGTACTTC
CATSEGTSDNGGVISYEQYF
>TRBV5-8|NA|TRBD2|TRBJ2-3
TGTGCCAGCAGTACAGGACTAGCGGTTCCAGATACGCAGTATTTT
CASSTGLAVPDTQYF
>TRBV11-2|NA|NA|TRBJ1-2
TGTGCCAGCAGGGGAGCCGATTTTGGCTACACCTTC
CASRGADFGYTF
>TRBV9|NA|NA|TRBJ2-7
TGTGCCAGCAGCGTAGCGGCAGGGAGGAACTACGAGCAGTACTTC
CASSVAAGRNYEQYF
>TRBV15|NA|NA|TRBJ1-6
TGTGCCACACCAGGCAGGCGCAATTCACCCCTCCACTTT
CATPGRRNSPLHF
>TRBV13|few|TRBD1|TRBJ2-7
TGTGCCAGCAGCTCGGAGACAGGGTACGAGCAGTACTTC
CASSSETGYEQYF
>TRBV11-3|NA|TRBD1|TRBJ1-1
TGTGCCAGCAGCTTAGGACAGGGCCTGGGCACTGAAGCTTTCTTT
CASSLGQGLGTEAFF
>TRBV15|NA|NA|TRBJ2-7
TGTGCCACCAGCAGAGATCTGCGCAGGGGACAAGACGAGCAGTACTTC
CATSRDLRRGQDEQYF
>TRBV28|NA|TRBD1|TRBJ1-5
TGTGCCAGTTCACAGGGGAATCAGCCCCAGCATTTT
CASSQGNQPQHF
>TRBV13|NA|TRBD1|TRBJ1-5
TGTGCCAGCAGCTCCAGGGGGGATATTAATCAGCCCCAGCATTTT
CASSSRGDINQPQHF
>TRBV2|NA|NA|TRBJ1-6
TGTGCCAGCAGTGAACAATATAATTCACCCCTCCACTTT
CASSEQYNSPLHF
>TRBV5-1|once|NA|TRBJ2-7
TGCGCCAGCAGTTCCGGGACGGGAGACTACGAGCAGTACTTC
CASSSGTGDYEQYF
>TRBV7-9|NA|TRBD1|TRBJ2-5
TGTGCCAGCAGCATGAGGGACAGGGGGAGCCAAGAGACCCAGTACTTC
CASSMRDRGSQETQYF
>TRBV7-8|once|NA|TRBJ2-4
TGTGCCAGCAGCTTAGGGAGGTTTGGACAGTCAAACATTCAGTACTTC
CASSLGRFGQSNIQYF
>TRBV28|NA|TRBD1|TRBJ2-4
TGTGCCAGCAGTTTTTTTGAGTCCAGGGGGATTTTAGCCAAAAACATTCAGTACTTC
CASSFFESRGILAKNIQYF
>TRBV25-1|NA|NA|TRBJ1-1
TGTGCCAGCAGCGCCGGGGGGGGACGGTGGAACACTGAAGCTTTCTTT
CASSAGGGRWNTEAFF
>TRBV28|NA|TRBD1|TRBJ1-1
TGTGCCAGCGGATACAGGGGAGTGATGGGCACTGAAGCTTTCTTT
CASGYRGVMGTEAFF
>TRBV2|NA|TRBD1|TRBJ1-5
TGTGCCAGCAGTGCCGCGACAGGGGGACAGCCCCAGCATTTT
CASSAATGGQPQHF
>TRBV5-4|NA|TRBD1|TRBJ1-6
TGTGCCAGCAGCGGAAGAACCGGGACAGGGGGCCTTAATTCACCCCTCCACTTT
CASSGRTGTGGLNSPLHF
>TRBV27|NA|TRBD2|TRBJ2-2
TGTGCCAGCAGGGTAGCGGGGGGGGAGACCGGGGAGCTGTTTTTT
CASRVAGGETGELFF
>TRBV6-6|NA|TRBD2|TRBJ2-7
TGTGCCAGCGGAGCGGGGGGGCCCGAGCAGTACTTC
CASGAGGPEQYF
>TRBV7-8|NA|NA|TRBJ1-5
TGTGCCAGCAGCTTAGTACAAGATCAGCCCCAGCATTTT
CASSLVQDQPQHF
>TRBV6-1|few|NA|TRBJ1-1
TGTGCCAGCAGTGAAGCCTGGGCTAACACTGAAGCTTTCTTT
CASSEAWANTEAFF
>TRBV9|NA|TRBD1|TRBJ1-2
TGTGCCAGTGGAGGAGGGACAGGGGCCACTTTATTC
CASGGGTGATLF
>TRBV2|NA|TRBD2|TRBJ2-3
TGTGCCAGCAGTGCTTCACTAGCGGTGTACACAGATACGCAGTATTTT
CASSASLAVYTDTQYF
>TRBV5-8|NA|NA|TRBJ2-2
TGTGCCAGCAGCTTGGTTCGAGGCGGGGAGCTGTTTTTT
CASSLVRGGELFF
>TRBV7-2|few|TRBD1|TRBJ2-2
TGTGCCAGCAGCAAGGGACAGACTAACACCGGGGAGCTGTTTTTT
CASSKGQTNTGELFF
>TRBV29-1|NA|TRBD1|TRBJ1-3
TGCAGCGTTGAAGACTACGGGACAGGGGTGAACACCATATATTTT
CSVEDYGTGVNTIYF
>TRBV28|once|TRBD1|TRBJ1-3
TGTGCCAGCAGCGGGACAGCCGCTGGAAACACCATATATTTT
CASSGTAAGNTIYF
>TRBV7-9|NA|NA|TRBJ1-1
TGTTCCAGCAGCACCGGCCCCGCGGGGACTGAAGCTTTCTTT
CSSSTGPAGTEAFF
>TRBV7-2|NA|NA|TRBJ1-5
TGTGCCAGCAGTTCACGAGGCCAGCCCCAGCATTTT
CASSSRGQPQHF
>TRBV4-1|few|TRBD2|TRBJ2-3
TGCGCCAGCAGCCCTGGACTAGCGAGAGATACGCAGTATTTT
CASSPGLARDTQYF
>TRBV5-8|NA|TRBD2|TRBJ2-1
TGTGCCAGCAACATTGGCGGGACTAGCGGGACTAATGAGCAGTTCTTC
CASNIGGTSGTNEQFF
>TRBV4-1|few|NA|TRBJ2-3
TGCGCCAGCAGCCTTTTCGCGGAGCGGCGTAGCACAGATACGCAGTATTTT
CASSLFAERRSTDTQYF
>TRBV5-1|NA|NA|TRBJ2-7
TGCGCCAGCAGCTTGGTGGCTTACGAGCAGTACTTC
CASSLVAYEQYF
>TRBV30|NA|NA|TRBJ2-5
TGTGCCTGGACATACCAGGGATATGTGGAGACCCAGTACTTC
CAWTYQGYVETQYF